This T cell receptor beta chain was sequenced in a study of blood T cell repertoires in COVID-19. About the study: The United States, Italy and Spain were the sources of the acute and convalescent COVID-19 samples. PBMCs, B-cell-depleted T cells, or T cells were the source of the cDNA or gDNA that made up the material.

CDR1 is SGHTS and CDR2 is YDEGEE in the germline V gene. The V end was cut by 4 bases, the J end by 4 bases, with 14 bases between. The CDR3 covers 15 residues. Generated by immunoSEQ multiplex PCR, the TCRdb table keeps only in-frame clones and is missing some. Of about 82,000 clones in the sample, about four fifths were seen once. The source of this sequence is a woman aged 60-75 years with acute or convalescent COVID-19. Source material: peripheral blood. The J gene is TRBJ2-2, the V gene TRBV5-8; a possible D gene is TRBD1 (6 bases). In nucleotides, the CDR3 is TGTGCCAGCAGCCCTCGACAGGTTACCACCGGGGAGCTGTTTTTT. Translated: CASSPRQVTTGELFF.